This T cell receptor beta chain was retrieved from a study of blood T cell repertoires in COVID-19. How the authors handled the data: Amplification from reference gene primers served as the basis for estimated nucleated cell counts. Clones were sequenced by immunoSEQ multiplex PCR, and TCRdb holds only the in-frame ones, with some missing. The V and J calls and clone size were taken over from that table, and D and trimming were inferred from the DNA. The top ten hold around 35% of the sample, which has about 74,000 clones, 80% to 90% seen once. Trimming shortened V by 5 bases and J by 5 bases, and 15 bases separated the two germline ends. This CDR3 spans 14 amino acids. Germline V lookup: CDR1 SGHTA, CDR2 FQGTGA.

The genes are TRBV7-3 and TRBJ2-5; TRBD2 is a possible D gene (6 bases). This TCR was sampled from a man in his 70s with acute or convalescent COVID-19. The sequencing sample was made of peripheral blood. The CDR3 region has the DNA TGTGCCAGCAGCCCGACTAGTACATTGGAGACCCAGTACTTC. Translation gives CASSPTSTLETQYF.